These 20 T cell receptor beta chains originate from one sample sequenced in a study of cytotoxic CD8 clonotypes in ibrutinib-treated CLL. TCRdb keeps only in-frame clones here, not all; method: immunoSEQ multiplex PCR. The sample consists of 130,000 or so clones, over 60% of them appearing once. The sequences come from PBMCs, collected after 12 months of ibrutinib treatment. Receptor source: a human donor with chronic lymphocytic leukemia.

The chain recombines TRBV27 with TRBJ2-7; 10 bases are shared with TRBD2. Germline CDR1 reads MNHEY; CDR2 reads SMNVEV (reference sequence). V was pared by 3 bases and J by 1 base, with 9 bases of the junction left unmatched. CDR3 length equals 17 residues. The CDR3 DNA is TGTGCCAGCAGTTTCTCTCTAGCGGGAGTCGGGTCCTACGAGCAGTACTTC. This gives the protein CASSFSLAGVGSYEQYF.

This chain connects TRBV19 to TRBJ2-3; TRBD1 aligns across 10 bases. V shed 6 bases, J shed 4 bases, and the junction held 4 bases outside the gene matches. There are 14 residues in the CDR3. Germline CDR1 reads LNHDA; CDR2 reads SQIVND (reference sequence). As DNA, the CDR3 is TGTGCCAGTAGCCGGGACAGGGGAGCAGATACGCAGTATTTT. It encodes CASSRDRGADTQYF.

The chain recombines TRBV9 with TRBJ1-4; D gene ambiguous. Per germline, CDR1 SGDLS and CDR2 YYNGEE. The CDR3 has 14 amino acids. V was cut by 2 bases and J by 3 bases, with 8 bases left in between. As DNA, the CDR3 is TGTGCCAGCAGCGTCGGGTACCCTAATGAAAAACTGTTTTTT. Translated, it gives CASSVGYPNEKLFF. The full variable domain, in which reference TRBV9 and TRBJ1-4 provide the parts outside the CDR3, is DSGVTQTPKHLITATGQRVTLRCSPRSGDLSVYWYQQSLDQGLQFLIQYYNGEERAKGNILERFSAQQFPDLHSELNLSSLELGDSALYFCASSVGYPNEKLFFGSGTQLSVL.

V gene TRBV18 combines with J gene TRBJ2-7; weak D call: TRBD1 (6 bases). V was trimmed by 1 base and J by 2 bases, leaving 15 bases between them. Germline V lookup: CDR1 KGHSH, CDR2 LQKENI. CDR3 length equals 16 residues. CDR3 sequence (DNA): TGTGCCAGCTCACCACGGGCAGGGGTAGATCCCTACGAGCAGTACTTC. This codes for CASSPRAGVDPYEQYF.

A few counts support this clone. The rearrangement joins TRBV7-9 to TRBJ2-1; TRBD2 matches at 13 bases. Germline CDR1 SEHNR, CDR2 FQNEAQ (reference sequence). V was clipped by 3 bases and J by 4 bases; unmatched bases: 9. The CDR3 covers 18 residues. The CDR3 loop is CASSFPGLAGISYNEQFF. Here the CDR3 DNA reads TGTGCCAGCAGCTTCCCGGGACTAGCGGGAATTTCTTACAATGAGCAGTTCTTC.

This clone was detected once. The chain couples TRBV7-2 to TRBJ1-5, with TRBD1 identical over 12 bases. This CDR3 has 16 amino acids. CDR1 and CDR2 (germline): SGHTA, FQGNSA. Unmatched junction bases numbered 6, after V lost 3 bases and J lost 6 bases. CDR3 loop: CASSFTGTGGGQPQHF. The CDR3 bases are TGTGCCAGCAGCTTCACCGGGACAGGGGGCGGTCAGCCCCAGCATTTT.

The V gene is TRBV19, the J gene TRBJ1-5, with TRBD1 identical over 9 bases. Germline V CDR1 and CDR2: LNHDA, SQIVND (reference sequence). CDR3 length equals 15 residues. Germline trimming cut 1 base from V and 7 bases from J; bases unmatched to any gene: 5. The CDR3 sequence: CASSIGRTGEQPQHF. DNA of the CDR3: TGTGCCAGTAGTATAGGTCGGACAGGGGAACAGCCCCAGCATTTT.

This clone came up a few times. The J gene is TRBJ1-5, the V gene TRBV28, with 8 bases aligning to TRBD1. With 5 bases clipped from V and 3 bases from J, the junction kept 9 bases outside the gene matches. The CDR3 has 16 amino acids. The germline V gene has CDR1 MDHEN and CDR2 SYDVKM. CDR3 DNA: TGTGCCAGCAGTCTCAGACAGGGGCGAATCAATCAGCCCCAGCATTTT. It codes for CASSLRQGRINQPQHF.

This clone was seen more than once but under ten times. This rearrangement joins TRBV14 to TRBJ2-7; D not resolved. The CDR3 has 11 amino acids. Per germline, CDR1 SGHDN and CDR2 FVKESK. V shed 1 base and J shed 4 bases, with 2 bases lying between them. Here the CDR3 DNA reads TGTGCCAGCAGCCAAGGTTACGAGCAGTACTTC. Its translation is CASSQGYEQYF.

The gene calls are TRBV2 and TRBJ1-1; D remains unclear. CDR1 is SNHLY and CDR2 is FYNNEI in the germline V gene. The CDR3 length is 11 residues. CDR3 sequence reads: CASGVTTEAFF. In DNA form, the CDR3 reads TGTGCAAGCGGGGTCACCACTGAAGCTTTCTTT.

This clone turned up a few times. The conserved phenylalanine or tryptophan is not found at the CDR3 terminus, so this likely reflects a read error. The DNA is omitted, as the CDR3 cannot be located on it reliably, and the CDR3 follows TCRdb's listing. The gene calls are TRBV5-6 and TRBJ1-1; the table's D call of TRBD1 was not tested on the DNA. Inclusive of both ends, the CDR3 amounts to 11 amino acids. Looked up from germline, CDR1 is SGHDT and CDR2 is YYEEEE. The CDR3 protein is CASSFAIDRAQ.

This clone was found once. The chain uses TRBV19 and TRBJ2-6; D perhaps matches TRBD1 (6 bases). V lost 7 bases to trimming and J lost 3 bases, with 7 bases between them. CDR1 and CDR2 from the germline V gene are LNHDA and SQIVND (reference sequence). The CDR3 has 13 residues. In DNA, the CDR3 is TGTGCCAGTACAGGGGATGGGGCCAACGTCCTGACTTTC. It yields the protein CASTGDGANVLTF.

This chain uses TRBV10-3 with TRBJ2-7; 9 nucleotides match TRBD1. J gave up 4 bases and V 6 bases, and 7 bases lay outside the gene matches. CDR3 size: 14 residues. Germline V gives CDR1 ENHRY, CDR2 SYGVKD. CDR3 DNA sequence: TGTGCCATCAGCCGGGACAGGGCCTCTTACGAGCAGTACTTC. It is translated as CAISRDRASYEQYF.

The chain couples TRBV6-5 to TRBJ2-7, with 7 bases identical to TRBD1. This CDR3 has 15 residues. Germline-derived CDR1 and CDR2 are MNHEY and SVGAGI. V shed 0 bases, J shed 2 bases, and the junction held 4 bases outside the gene matches. CDR3 coding DNA: TGTGCCAGCAGTTACTCGCGACAGGGAACCTACGAGCAGTACTTC. Its translation: CASSYSRQGTYEQYF.

The genes are TRBV7-8 and TRBJ2-7; D gene unclear. The CDR3 is 14 amino acids. In germline, CDR1 is SGHVS, CDR2 FQNEAQ. The germline V and J ends were trimmed by 2 bases and 0 bases, with 8 bases remaining between them. DNA of the CDR3: TGTGCCAGCAGCTTAATCCCTCCCTCCTACGAGCAGTACTTC. Amino acids: CASSLIPPSYEQYF.

The rearrangement uses TRBV5-4 and TRBJ2-3, with D maybe TRBD2 (6 bases). Per germline, CDR1 SGHNT and CDR2 YYREEE (reference sequence). The CDR3 consists of 15 residues. Trimming pared 4 bases from V and 0 bases from J, leaving 12 bases between. The CDR3 reads CASSGLASSTDTQYF. The CDR3 DNA reads as TGTGCCAGCAGCGGGCTAGCGTCTAGCACAGATACGCAGTATTTT.

The V and J genes are TRBV5-1 and TRBJ1-1; possibly TRBD1 for D (5 bases). The length of the CDR3 is 15 residues. Trimming left V 6 bases short and J 2 bases short, with 17 bases between. CDR1 is SGHRS and CDR2 is YFSETQ in the germline V gene. For the CDR3, the DNA is TGCGCCAGCAACTATGGGCAGGGTGGAAACACTGAAGCTTTCTTT. Amino acid sequence: CASNYGQGGNTEAFF.

The J gene is TRBJ2-7, the V gene TRBV4-3; 9 bases are a match to TRBD1. The V and J ends lost 3 bases and 6 bases, in that order; junction bases with no gene match: 9. The CDR3 is 15 residues long. Germline V gene sequence: CDR1 LGHNA, CDR2 YSLEER. The CDR3 DNA follows: TGCGCCAGCAGCCAGACCGGGACAGGGTCGGGCGAGCAGTACTTC. Residues: CASSQTGTGSGEQYF.

This chain uses TRBV27 with TRBJ1-1, with 8 bases fitting TRBD1. CDR3 length: 14 residues. Germline V gene lookup returns CDR1 MNHEY and CDR2 SMNVEV (reference sequence). The V gene end was trimmed by 2 bases and the J gene end by 5 bases; junction bases not matched to a gene: 4. CDR3 in DNA: TGTGCCAGCAGTTTAGCAGGGGGCTCTACTGAAGCTTTCTTT. It encodes CASSLAGGSTEAFF.

The chain has TRBV4-3 and TRBJ2-7; no firm D call. V was cut by 1 base and J by 0 bases, with 7 bases left in between. CDR1 is LGHNA, CDR2 YSLEER, per germline. This CDR3 comprises 14 residues. The CDR3 nucleotides are TGCGCCAGCAGCCAAGGTGGAAGCTCCTACGAGCAGTACTTC. This encodes CASSQGGSSYEQYF.